The 21 T cell receptor beta chains presented below share a single source sample, sequenced in a study of cytomegalovirus exposure and HLA in healthy donors. Method: immunoSEQ multiplex PCR; TCRdb's copy keeps in-frame clones and lacks some. The sample has 150,000 to 200,000 clones, 85% seen once. Source material: PBMCs. The receptor source for this set is a man younger than 35 in good health and CMV-seropositive.

The chain links TRBV28 to TRBJ2-7, with 8 nucleotides matching TRBD1. The CDR3 contains 17 residues. Germline V gene lookup returns CDR1 MDHEN and CDR2 SYDVKM. V was pared by 5 bases and J by 3 bases, with 15 bases of the junction left unmatched. In nucleotides, the CDR3 is TGTGCCAGCAGTAACCGGGACAGGCCTTTGTCCAACTACGAGCAGTACTTC. Protein sequence: CASSNRDRPLSNYEQYF.

This clone was detected once. This rearrangement joins TRBV18 to TRBJ2-5, with D uncertain. The germline V gene encodes CDR1 KGHSH and CDR2 LQKENI. The CDR3 has 14 amino acids. V was trimmed by 1 base and J by 3 bases, leaving 9 bases between them. The CDR3 is CASSPLAYEETQYF. In DNA, the CDR3 is TGTGCCAGCTCACCACTAGCATACGAAGAGACCCAGTACTTC.

The chain links TRBV28 to TRBJ2-4; 7 bases line up with TRBD1. The junction had 9 bases not matched to a gene; V was cut back by 5 bases and J by 2 bases. CDR1 and CDR2 from the germline V gene are MDHEN and SYDVKM. There are 16 residues in the CDR3. CDR3 region: CASSRGLQGTKNIQYF. The CDR3 DNA is TGTGCCAGCAGTCGGGGCCTACAGGGGACCAAAAACATTCAGTACTTC.

This sequence joins TRBV18 and TRBJ2-1; no firm D call. The CDR3 consists of 15 residues. The germline V gene has CDR1 KGHSH and CDR2 LQKENI. Trimming pared 0 bases from V and 6 bases from J, leaving 12 bases between. CDR3 in amino acids: CASSPPAVISNEQFF. The CDR3 nucleotides are TGTGCCAGCTCACCACCGGCGGTAATCTCCAATGAGCAGTTCTTC. The full variable domain, rest sourced from reference TRBV18 and TRBJ2-1, is NAGVMQNPRHLVRRRGQEARLRCSPMKGHSHVYWYRQLPEEGLKFMVYLQKENIIDESGMPKERFSAEFPKEGPSILRIQQVVRGDSAAYFCASSPPAVISNEQFFGPGTRLTVL.

The table lists this clone with a few counts. CDR3 DNA: TGTGCCAGCAGCCGAACAGGGGGCGGACGTGGCTACACCTTC. Amino acids: CASSRTGGGRGYTF. The chain couples TRBV6-5 to TRBJ1-2; 9 bases agree with TRBD1. Trimming took 6 bases from V and 7 from J; bases not matched to a gene: 9. The CDR3 is 14 residues long. Germline V gene sequence: CDR1 MNHEY, CDR2 SVGAGI.

The V and J genes are TRBV7-9 and TRBJ1-2; D is unresolved. The germline CDR1 and CDR2 sequences are SEHNR and FQNEAQ (reference sequence). Trimming stripped 3 bases from V and 8 bases from J, with 10 bases between. The CDR3 sequence is 12 residues long. The CDR3 is CASSFGERGYTF. The DNA for the CDR3 is TGTGCCAGCAGCTTTGGAGAACGGGGCTACACCTTC.

The chain employs TRBV7-6 and TRBJ2-2; 7 bases are a match to TRBD2. J gave up 0 bases and V 2 bases, and 6 bases lay outside the gene matches. CDR1 is SGHVS and CDR2 is FNYEAQ in the germline V gene. This CDR3 is built from 17 residues. This CDR3 reads CASSLLVAGANTGELFF. CDR3 bases: TGTGCCAGCAGCTTACTCGTGGCGGGAGCGAACACCGGGGAGCTGTTTTTT.

CDR3 sequence: CASSLEDRDDQPQHF. CDR3 nucleotide sequence: TGTGCCAGCAGTCTGGAGGACAGGGACGATCAGCCCCAGCATTTT. V usage is TRBV28 and J usage is TRBJ1-5, with 8 bases aligning to TRBD1. CDR1 is MDHEN and CDR2 is SYDVKM in the germline V gene. There are 15 residues in the CDR3. Unmatched junction bases numbered 8, after V lost 5 bases and J lost 5 bases.

The chain combines TRBV7-8 with TRBJ2-3, with a weak D call TRBD1 (6 bases). Germline CDR1 and CDR2: SGHVS and FQNEAQ. There are 13 residues in the CDR3. Trimming stripped 6 bases from V and 6 bases from J, with 13 bases between. Written as DNA, the CDR3 is TGTGCCAGCAGAACCAGGGGCGCGGATACGCAGTATTTT. Protein product: CASRTRGADTQYF.

This clone was found once. The J gene is TRBJ2-6, the V gene TRBV9, with a possible D match to TRBD1 (5 bases). This CDR3 spans 16 amino acids. Between the trimmed V and J ends, which lost 4 bases and 3 bases, there was a span of 14 bases. CDR1 is SGDLS, CDR2 YYNGEE, per germline. CDR3 sequence reads: CASSTESRVGANVLTF. CDR3 sequence (DNA): TGTGCCAGCAGCACTGAGTCCAGGGTTGGGGCCAACGTCCTGACTTTC.

The genes are TRBV7-3 and TRBJ1-2; D remains ambiguous. This CDR3 spans 12 amino acids. Germline CDR1 reads SGHTA; CDR2 reads FQGTGA. Deletions cut 5 bases from V and 4 bases from J, with 8 bases between. CDR3 in DNA: TGTGCCAGCAGCCCAGGATCCTATGGCTACACCTTC. Translating gives CASSPGSYGYTF.

The chain employs TRBV5-1 and TRBJ2-7, with a weak D call TRBD2 (6 bases). V dropped 4 bases and J dropped 5 bases, with 16 bases sitting between them. This CDR3 has 14 residues. CDR1 is SGHRS, CDR2 YFSETQ, per germline. The CDR3 sequence is CASSAGLSPHEQYF. CDR3 DNA sequence: TGCGCCAGCAGCGCGGGACTCTCTCCCCACGAGCAGTACTTC.

The DNA for the CDR3 is TGTGCCAGCAGTCCCACCCCCCACTATCCCGATGGCTACACCTTC. Translating gives CASSPTPHYPDGYTF. V is TRBV27 and J is TRBJ1-2; no firm D call. The CDR3 sequence is 15 residues long. V lost 5 bases and J 6 bases, leaving 19 bases between the germline ends. From germline, CDR1 is MNHEY and CDR2 SMNVEV (reference sequence).

The J gene is TRBJ1-2, the V gene TRBV29-1; D is perhaps TRBD1 (5 bases). Trimming removed 5 bases from V and 5 bases from J, with 21 bases in between. Germline values: CDR1 SQVTM, CDR2 ANQGSEA. The length of the CDR3 is 15 residues. CDR3 DNA: TGCAGCGTTCCCCGAGGACACAGCCATCGTTATGGCTACACCTTC. Amino acids: CSVPRGHSHRYGYTF.

V gene TRBV27 combines with J gene TRBJ2-3; TRBD1 matches at 8 bases. Unmatched junction bases numbered 9, after V lost 5 bases and J lost 5 bases. The CDR3 is 15 residues long. Germline V gene data show CDR1 as MNHEY and CDR2 as SMNVEV (reference sequence). CDR3 region: CASSLWTGLKDTQYF. DNA of the CDR3: TGTGCCAGCAGTCTCTGGACAGGGTTGAAAGATACGCAGTATTTT.

The V gene is TRBV5-1, the J gene TRBJ2-1; 7 bases agree with TRBD1. CDR3 length: 16 amino acids. Germline lookup yields CDR1 SGHRS and CDR2 YFSETQ. With V trimmed by 5 bases and J by 3 bases, 11 bases remained unmatched. The DNA for the CDR3 is TGCGCCAGCAGTTTGACTGGGACAGTTGACTACAATGAGCAGTTCTTC. Protein: CASSLTGTVDYNEQFF.

Worth noting for this clone: Other DNA sequences of this sample code for an identical CDR3. This chain links TRBV6-5 with TRBJ1-3; the D is unclear. V was clipped by 6 bases and J by 3 bases, with 6 bases between them. This CDR3 has 12 amino acids. Germline-derived CDR1 and CDR2 are MNHEY and SVGAGI. For the CDR3, the DNA is TGTGCCAGCAGAGCCGGTGGAAACACCATATATTTT. It is translated as CASRAGGNTIYF.

V and J are TRBV7-9 and TRBJ1-2; D unclear. CDR3 size: 15 residues. Germline-derived CDR1 and CDR2 are SEHNR and FQNEAQ (reference sequence). Trimming stripped 0 bases from V and 4 bases from J, with 12 bases between. CDR3 nucleotide sequence: TGTGCCAGCAGCTTAGCGGAGGCGGGCATCTATGGCTACACCTTC. Protein sequence: CASSLAEAGIYGYTF.

The DNA for the CDR3 is TGTGCCAGCAGTGAAGATTCGGCTGGGGCCAACGTCCTGACTTTC. Translated, it gives CASSEDSAGANVLTF. The rearrangement links TRBV6-1 to TRBJ2-6; no clear D. The CDR3 covers 15 residues. V lost 1 base and J lost 2, with 6 bases in between. Per the germline V gene, CDR1 is MNHNS and CDR2 is SASEGT.

This clone was found once. The J gene is TRBJ2-7, the V gene TRBV28, with 13 positions matching TRBD2. This CDR3 is built from 16 residues. Germline V gene lookup returns CDR1 MDHEN and CDR2 SYDVKM. The ends lost 5 bases at V and 4 bases at J; junction bases unmatched: 8. This CDR3 is CASSPRKTSGRYEQYF. DNA of the CDR3: TGTGCCAGCAGTCCTCGAAAGACTAGCGGGAGGTACGAGCAGTACTTC.

The chain has TRBV30 and TRBJ2-1; D remains unclear. The V and J ends lost 1 base and 10 bases respectively, with 17 bases between them. This CDR3 region has 14 residues. Germline V CDR1 and CDR2: GTSNPN, SVGIG (reference sequence). Written as DNA, the CDR3 is TGTGCCTGGAGTGAAACAATAATCGGGTTGGAGCAGTTCTTC. Translated, it gives CAWSETIIGLEQFF.